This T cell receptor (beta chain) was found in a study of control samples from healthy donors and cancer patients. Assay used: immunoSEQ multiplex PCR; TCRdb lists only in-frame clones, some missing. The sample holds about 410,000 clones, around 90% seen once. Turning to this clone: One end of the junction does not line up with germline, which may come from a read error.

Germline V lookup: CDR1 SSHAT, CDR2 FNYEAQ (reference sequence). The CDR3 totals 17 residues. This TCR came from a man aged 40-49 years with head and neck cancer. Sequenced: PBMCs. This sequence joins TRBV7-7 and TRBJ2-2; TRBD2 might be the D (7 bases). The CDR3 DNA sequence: TGTGCTAGCAGCTTAGCTCGGGGGGCCCTCTTCACCGGGGAGCTGTTTTTT. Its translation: CASSLARGALFTGELFF.